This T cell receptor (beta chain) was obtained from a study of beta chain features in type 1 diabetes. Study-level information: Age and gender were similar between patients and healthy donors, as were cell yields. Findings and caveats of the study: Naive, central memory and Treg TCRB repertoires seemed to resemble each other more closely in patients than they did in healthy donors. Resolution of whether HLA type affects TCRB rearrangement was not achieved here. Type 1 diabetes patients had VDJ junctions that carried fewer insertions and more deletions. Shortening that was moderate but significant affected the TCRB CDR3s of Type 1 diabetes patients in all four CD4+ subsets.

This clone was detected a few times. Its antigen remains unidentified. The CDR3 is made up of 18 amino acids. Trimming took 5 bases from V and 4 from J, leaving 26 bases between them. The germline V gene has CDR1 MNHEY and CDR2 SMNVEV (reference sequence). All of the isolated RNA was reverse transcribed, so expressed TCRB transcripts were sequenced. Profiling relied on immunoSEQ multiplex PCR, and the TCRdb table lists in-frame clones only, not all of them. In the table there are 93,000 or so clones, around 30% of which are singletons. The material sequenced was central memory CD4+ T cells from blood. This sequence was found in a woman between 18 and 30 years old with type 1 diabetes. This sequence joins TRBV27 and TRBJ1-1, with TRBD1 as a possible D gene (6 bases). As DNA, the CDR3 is TGTGCCAGCAGTAACAGGGTTTGGCGAAACGTAAGGGGCACTGAAGCTTTCTTT. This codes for CASSNRVWRNVRGTEAFF.